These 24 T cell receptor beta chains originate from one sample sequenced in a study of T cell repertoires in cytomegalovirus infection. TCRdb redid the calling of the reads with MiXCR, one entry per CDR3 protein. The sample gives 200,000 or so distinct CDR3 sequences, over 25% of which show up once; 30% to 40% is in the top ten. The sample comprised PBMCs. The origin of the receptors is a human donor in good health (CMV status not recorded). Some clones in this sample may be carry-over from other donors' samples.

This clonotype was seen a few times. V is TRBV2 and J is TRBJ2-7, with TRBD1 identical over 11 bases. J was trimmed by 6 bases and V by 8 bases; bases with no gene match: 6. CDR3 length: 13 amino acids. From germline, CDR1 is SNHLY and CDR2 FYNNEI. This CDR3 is CASGRDRGVEQYF. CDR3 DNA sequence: TGTGCCAGCGGCCGGGACAGGGGGGTCGAGCAGTACTTC.

CDR3: CAISERRTQETQYF. The CDR3 DNA reads as TGTGCCATCAGTGAACGACGGACCCAAGAGACCCAGTACTTC. The chain combines TRBV10-3 with TRBJ2-5; D is uncertain. The CDR3 totals 14 residues. Germline V lookup: CDR1 ENHRY, CDR2 SYGVKD. Trimming cost V 3 bases and J 1 base, with 9 bases left between them.

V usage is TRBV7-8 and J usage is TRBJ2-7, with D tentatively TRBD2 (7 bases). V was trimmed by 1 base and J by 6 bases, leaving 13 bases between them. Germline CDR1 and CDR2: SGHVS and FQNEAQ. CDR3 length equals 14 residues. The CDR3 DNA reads TGTGCCAGCAGCTTAGGGGGGGGGCCGGGCGAGCAGTACTTC. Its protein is CASSLGGGPGEQYF.

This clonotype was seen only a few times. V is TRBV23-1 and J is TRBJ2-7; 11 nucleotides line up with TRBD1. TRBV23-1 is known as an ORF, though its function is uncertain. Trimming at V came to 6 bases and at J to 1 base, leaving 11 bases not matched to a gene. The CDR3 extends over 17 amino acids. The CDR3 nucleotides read TGCGCCAGCAGCCGGGACAGGGGGGAGTCTGGATCCTACGAGCAGTACTTC. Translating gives CASSRDRGESGSYEQYF.

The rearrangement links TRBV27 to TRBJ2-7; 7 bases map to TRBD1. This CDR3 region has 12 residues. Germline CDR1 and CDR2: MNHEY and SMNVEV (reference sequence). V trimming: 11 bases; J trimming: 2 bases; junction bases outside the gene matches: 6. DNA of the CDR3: TGTGCCTTCCACAGGGGACCCTACGAGCAGTACTTC. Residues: CAFHRGPYEQYF.

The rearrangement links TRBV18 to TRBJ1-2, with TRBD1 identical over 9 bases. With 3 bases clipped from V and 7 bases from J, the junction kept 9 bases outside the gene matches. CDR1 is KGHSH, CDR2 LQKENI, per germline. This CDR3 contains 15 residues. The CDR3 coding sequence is TGTGCCAGCTCACCGGGAACAGGGGGCTCTAGTGGCTACACCTTC. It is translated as CASSPGTGGSSGYTF.

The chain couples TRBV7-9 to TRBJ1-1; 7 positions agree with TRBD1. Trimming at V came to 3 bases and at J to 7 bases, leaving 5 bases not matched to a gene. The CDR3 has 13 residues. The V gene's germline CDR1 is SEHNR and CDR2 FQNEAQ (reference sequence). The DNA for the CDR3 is TGTGCCAGCAGCTTCAGGGGGGGCTATGAAGCTTTCTTT. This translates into CASSFRGGYEAFF.

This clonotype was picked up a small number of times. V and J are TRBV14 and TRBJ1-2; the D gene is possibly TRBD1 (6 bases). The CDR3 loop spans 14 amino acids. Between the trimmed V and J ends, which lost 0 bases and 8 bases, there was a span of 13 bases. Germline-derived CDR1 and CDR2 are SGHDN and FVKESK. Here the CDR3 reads CASSQDARQGGYTF. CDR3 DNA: TGTGCCAGCAGCCAAGATGCGCGGCAGGGGGGCTACACCTTC.

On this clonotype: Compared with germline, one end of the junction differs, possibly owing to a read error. In DNA, the CDR3 is TGTACCAGCAGCTCTACTGCCGGGAGAGGGGGGACAGATACGCAGTATTTT. Translation gives CTSSSTAGRGGTDTQYF. The rearrangement links TRBV7-3 to TRBJ2-3, with D possibly being TRBD1 or TRBD2 (6 bases each). There are 17 residues in the CDR3. Germline values: CDR1 SGHTA, CDR2 FQGTGA.

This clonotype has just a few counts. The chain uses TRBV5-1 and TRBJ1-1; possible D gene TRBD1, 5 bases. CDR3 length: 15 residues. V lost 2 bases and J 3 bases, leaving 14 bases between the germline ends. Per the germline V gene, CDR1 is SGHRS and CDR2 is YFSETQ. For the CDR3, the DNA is TGCGCCAGCAGCTTCTGGGACTCAAGGGACACTGAAGCTTTCTTT. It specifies CASSFWDSRDTEAFF.

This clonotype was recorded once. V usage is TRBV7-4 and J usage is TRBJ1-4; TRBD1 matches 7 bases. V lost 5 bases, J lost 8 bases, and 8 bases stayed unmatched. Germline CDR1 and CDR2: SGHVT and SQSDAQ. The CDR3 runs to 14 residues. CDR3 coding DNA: TGTGCCAGCAGCGTTGGGACAGAAGACGAAAAACTGTTTTTT. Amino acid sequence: CASSVGTEDEKLFF.

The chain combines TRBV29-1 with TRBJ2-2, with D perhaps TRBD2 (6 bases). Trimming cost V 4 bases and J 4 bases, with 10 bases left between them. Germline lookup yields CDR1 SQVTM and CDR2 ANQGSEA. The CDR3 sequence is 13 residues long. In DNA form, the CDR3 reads TGCAGCGTTGTGATGGGGGGCACCGGGGAGCTGTTTTTT. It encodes CSVVMGGTGELFF.

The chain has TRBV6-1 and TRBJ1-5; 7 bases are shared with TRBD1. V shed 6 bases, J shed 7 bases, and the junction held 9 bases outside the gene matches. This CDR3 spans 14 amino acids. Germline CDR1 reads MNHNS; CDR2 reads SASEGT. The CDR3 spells CASRDREQWQPQHF. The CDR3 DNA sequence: TGTGCCAGCAGAGACAGGGAACAATGGCAGCCCCAGCATTTT.

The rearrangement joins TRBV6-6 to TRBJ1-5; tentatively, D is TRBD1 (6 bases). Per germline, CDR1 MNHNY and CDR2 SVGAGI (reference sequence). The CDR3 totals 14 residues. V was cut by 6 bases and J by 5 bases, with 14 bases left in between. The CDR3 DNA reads TGTGCCAGCAGCACCGAAGGGGGATATCAGCCCCAGCATTTT. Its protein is CASSTEGGYQPQHF.

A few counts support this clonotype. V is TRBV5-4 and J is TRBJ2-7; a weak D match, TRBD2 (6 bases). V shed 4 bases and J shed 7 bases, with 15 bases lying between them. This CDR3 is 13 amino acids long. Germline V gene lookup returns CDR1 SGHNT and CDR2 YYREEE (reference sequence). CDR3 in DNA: TGTGCCAGCAGCCCCCCGGGGGTTGGGGAGCAGTACTTC. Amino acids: CASSPPGVGEQYF.

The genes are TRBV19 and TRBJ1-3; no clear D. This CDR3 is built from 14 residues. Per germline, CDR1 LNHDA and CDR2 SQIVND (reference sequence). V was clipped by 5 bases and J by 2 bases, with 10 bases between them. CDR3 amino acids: CASSELSAGNTIYF. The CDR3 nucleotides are TGTGCCAGTAGTGAGCTCTCGGCTGGAAACACCATATATTTT. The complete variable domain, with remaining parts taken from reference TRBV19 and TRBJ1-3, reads DGGITQSPKYLFRKEGQNVTLSCEQNLNHDAMYWYRQDPGQGLRLIYYSQIVNDFQKGDIAEGYSVSREKKESFPLTVTSAQKNPTAFYLCASSELSAGNTIYFGEGSWLTVV.

CDR3 in amino acids: CSARDRGGYTEAFF. The CDR3 DNA is TGCAGTGCTAGAGATCGAGGAGGGTACACTGAAGCTTTCTTT. This chain connects TRBV20-1 to TRBJ1-1; D gene uncertain. V was trimmed by 0 bases and J by 3 bases, leaving 11 bases between them. In germline, CDR1 is DFQATT, CDR2 SNEGSKA (reference sequence). The CDR3 runs 14 residues.

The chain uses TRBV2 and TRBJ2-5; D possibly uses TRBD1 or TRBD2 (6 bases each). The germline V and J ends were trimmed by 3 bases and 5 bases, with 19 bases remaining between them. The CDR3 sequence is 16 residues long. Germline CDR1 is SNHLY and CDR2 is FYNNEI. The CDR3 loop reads CASSEPLSGGRETQYF. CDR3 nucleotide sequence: TGTGCCAGCAGTGAGCCCCTATCCGGGGGCCGGGAGACCCAGTACTTC.

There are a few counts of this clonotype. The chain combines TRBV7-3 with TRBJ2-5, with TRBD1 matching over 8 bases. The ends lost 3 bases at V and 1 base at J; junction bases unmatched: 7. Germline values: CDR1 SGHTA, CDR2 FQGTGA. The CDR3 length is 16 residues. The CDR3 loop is CASSLTGALSQETQYF. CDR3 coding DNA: TGTGCCAGCAGCTTGACAGGGGCTTTGAGCCAAGAGACCCAGTACTTC.

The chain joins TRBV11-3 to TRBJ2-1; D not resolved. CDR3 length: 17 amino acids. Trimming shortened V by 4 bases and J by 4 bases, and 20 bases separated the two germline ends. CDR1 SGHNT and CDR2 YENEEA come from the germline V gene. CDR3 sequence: CASSSLPGQIEYNEQFF. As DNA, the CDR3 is TGTGCCAGCAGCTCCCTCCCCGGCCAGATCGAATACAATGAGCAGTTCTTC.

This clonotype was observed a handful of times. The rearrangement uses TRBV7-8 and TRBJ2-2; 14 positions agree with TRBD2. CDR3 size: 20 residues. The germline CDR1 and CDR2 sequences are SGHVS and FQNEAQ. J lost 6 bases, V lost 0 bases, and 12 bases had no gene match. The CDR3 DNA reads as TGTGCCAGCAGCTTAGCGTCGCGACTAGCGGGGGGGCCGGGGCCCGGGGAGCTGTTTTTT. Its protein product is CASSLASRLAGGPGPGELFF.

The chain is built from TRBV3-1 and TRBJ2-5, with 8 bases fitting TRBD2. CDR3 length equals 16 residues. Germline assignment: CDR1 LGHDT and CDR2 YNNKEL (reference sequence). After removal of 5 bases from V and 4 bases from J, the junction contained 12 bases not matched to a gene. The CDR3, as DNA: TGTGCCAGCAGCGCGAGCGGGGGAGGAGGTCGAGAGACCCAGTACTTC. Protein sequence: CASSASGGGGRETQYF.

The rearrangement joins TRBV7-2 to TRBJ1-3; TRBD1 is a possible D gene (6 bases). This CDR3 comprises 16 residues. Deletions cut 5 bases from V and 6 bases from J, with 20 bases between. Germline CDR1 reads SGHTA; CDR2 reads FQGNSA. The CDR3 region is CASSNGRGYLENTIYF. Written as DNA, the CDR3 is TGTGCCAGCAGCAACGGCAGGGGATATCTCGAAAACACCATATATTTT.

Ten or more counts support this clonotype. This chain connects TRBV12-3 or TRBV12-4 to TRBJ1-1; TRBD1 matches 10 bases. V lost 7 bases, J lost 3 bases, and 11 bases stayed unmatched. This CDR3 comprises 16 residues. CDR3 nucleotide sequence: TGTGCCAGCACAAGGGGCTCCGGGACAGGGGACACTGAAGCTTTCTTT. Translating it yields CASTRGSGTGDTEAFF.